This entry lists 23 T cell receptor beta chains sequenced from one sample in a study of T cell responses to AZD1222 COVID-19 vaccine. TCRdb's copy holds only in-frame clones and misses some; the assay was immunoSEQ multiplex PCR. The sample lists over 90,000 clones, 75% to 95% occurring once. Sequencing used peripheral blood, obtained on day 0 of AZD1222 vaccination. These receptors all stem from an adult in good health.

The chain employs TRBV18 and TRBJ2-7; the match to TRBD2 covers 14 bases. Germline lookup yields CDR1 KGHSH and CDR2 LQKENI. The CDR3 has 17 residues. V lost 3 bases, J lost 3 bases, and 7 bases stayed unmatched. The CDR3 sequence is CASSPQGLAGVNYEQYF. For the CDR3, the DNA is TGTGCCAGCTCACCCCAGGGACTAGCGGGAGTAAACTACGAGCAGTACTTC.

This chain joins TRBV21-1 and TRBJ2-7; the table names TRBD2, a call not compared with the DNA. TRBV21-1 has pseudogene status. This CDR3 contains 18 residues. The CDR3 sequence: CASSKVEERAEGKGEQYF. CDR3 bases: TGTGCCAGCAGCAAAGTCGAGGAGAGGGCAGAAGGTAAGGGCGAGCAGTACTTC.

This CDR3 is CASRYDHGAYEQYF. Here the CDR3 DNA reads TGTGCCAGCAGATACGACCATGGCGCCTACGAGCAGTACTTC. V usage is TRBV7-8 and J usage is TRBJ2-7, with D uncertain. This CDR3 has 14 amino acids. Trimming cost V 6 bases and J 2 bases, with 14 bases left between them. Germline loops: CDR1 SGHVS, CDR2 FQNEAQ. Full variable domain (rest looked up from reference TRBV7-8 and TRBJ2-7): GAGVSQSPRYKVAKRGQDVALRCDPISGHVSLFWYQQALGQGPEFLTYFQNEAQLDKSGLPSDRFFAERPEGSVSTLKIQRTQQEDSAVYLCASRYDHGAYEQYFGPGTRLTVT.

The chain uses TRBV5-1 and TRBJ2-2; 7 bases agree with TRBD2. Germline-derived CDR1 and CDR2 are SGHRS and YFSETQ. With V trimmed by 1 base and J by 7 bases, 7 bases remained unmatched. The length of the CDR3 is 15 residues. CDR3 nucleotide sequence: TGCGCCAGCAGCTTGACGGCGGGAGCGGACGGGGAGCTGTTTTTT. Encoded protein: CASSLTAGADGELFF.

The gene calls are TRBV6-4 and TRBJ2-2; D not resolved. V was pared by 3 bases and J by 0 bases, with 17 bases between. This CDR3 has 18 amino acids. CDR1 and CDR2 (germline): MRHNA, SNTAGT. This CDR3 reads CASSESTTASSNTGELFF. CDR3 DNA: TGTGCCAGCAGTGAATCAACGACCGCCTCTTCGAACACCGGGGAGCTGTTTTTT.

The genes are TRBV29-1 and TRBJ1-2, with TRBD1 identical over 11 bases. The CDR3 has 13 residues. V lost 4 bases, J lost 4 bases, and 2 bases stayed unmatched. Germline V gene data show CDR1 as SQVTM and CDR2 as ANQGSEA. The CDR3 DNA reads TGCAGCGTTGGGGACAGGGGGGGCTATGGCTACACCTTC. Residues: CSVGDRGGYGYTF.

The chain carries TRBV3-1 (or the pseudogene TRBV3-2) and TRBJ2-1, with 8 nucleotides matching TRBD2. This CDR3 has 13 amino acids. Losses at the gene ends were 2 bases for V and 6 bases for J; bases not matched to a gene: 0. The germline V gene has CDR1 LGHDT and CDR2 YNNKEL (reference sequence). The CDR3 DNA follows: TGTGCCAGCAGCCAAACTAGCGGCAATGAGCAGTTCTTC. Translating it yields CASSQTSGNEQFF.

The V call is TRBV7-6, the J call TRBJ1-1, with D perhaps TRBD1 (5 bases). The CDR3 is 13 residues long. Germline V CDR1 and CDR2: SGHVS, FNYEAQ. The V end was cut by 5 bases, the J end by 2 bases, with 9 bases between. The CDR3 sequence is CASSPTANTEAFF. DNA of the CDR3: TGTGCCAGCAGCCCGACAGCTAACACTGAAGCTTTCTTT.

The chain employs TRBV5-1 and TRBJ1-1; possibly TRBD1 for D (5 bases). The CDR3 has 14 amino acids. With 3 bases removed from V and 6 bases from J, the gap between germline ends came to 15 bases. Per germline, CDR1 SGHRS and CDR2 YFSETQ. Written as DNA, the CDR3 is TGCGCCAGCAGCTACGGACAAGTCTGGGCTGAAGCTTTCTTT. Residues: CASSYGQVWAEAFF.

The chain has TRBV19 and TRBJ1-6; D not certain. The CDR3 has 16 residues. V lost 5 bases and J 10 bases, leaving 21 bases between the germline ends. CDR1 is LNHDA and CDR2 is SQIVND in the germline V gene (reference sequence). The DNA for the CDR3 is TGTGCCAGTAGTGCGTCCCACCGGGAGATGGAGTCACCCCTCCACTTT. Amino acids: CASSASHREMESPLHF. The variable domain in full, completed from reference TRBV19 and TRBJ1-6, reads DGGITQSPKYLFRKEGQNVTLSCEQNLNHDAMYWYRQDPGQGLRLIYYSQIVNDFQKGDIAEGYSVSREKKESFPLTVTSAQKNPTAFYLCASSASHREMESPLHFGNGTRLTVT.

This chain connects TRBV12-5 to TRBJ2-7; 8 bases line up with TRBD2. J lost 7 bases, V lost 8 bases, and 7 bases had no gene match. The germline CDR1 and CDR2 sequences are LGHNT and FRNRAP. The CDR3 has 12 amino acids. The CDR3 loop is CASRAGVGEQYF. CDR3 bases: TGTGCTAGTCGAGCGGGAGTGGGTGAGCAGTACTTC.

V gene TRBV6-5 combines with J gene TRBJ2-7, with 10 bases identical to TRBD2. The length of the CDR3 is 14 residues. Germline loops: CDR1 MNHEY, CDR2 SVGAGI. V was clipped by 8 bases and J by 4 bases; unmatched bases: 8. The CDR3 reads CASGGWTSGYEQYF. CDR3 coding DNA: TGTGCCAGCGGAGGGTGGACTAGCGGTTACGAGCAGTACTTC.

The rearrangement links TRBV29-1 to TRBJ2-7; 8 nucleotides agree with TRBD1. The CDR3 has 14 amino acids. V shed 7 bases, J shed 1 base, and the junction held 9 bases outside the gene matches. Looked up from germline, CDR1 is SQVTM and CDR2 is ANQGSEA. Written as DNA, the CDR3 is TGCAGCGCCGGACAGGGCCTGACATCCTACGAGCAGTACTTC. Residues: CSAGQGLTSYEQYF.

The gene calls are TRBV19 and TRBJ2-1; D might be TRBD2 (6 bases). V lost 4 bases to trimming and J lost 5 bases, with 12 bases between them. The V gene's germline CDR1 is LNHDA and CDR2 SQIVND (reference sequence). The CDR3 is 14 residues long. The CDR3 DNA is TGTGCCAGTAGTAATAGCGGCTGGGACAATGAGCAGTTCTTC. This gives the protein CASSNSGWDNEQFF.

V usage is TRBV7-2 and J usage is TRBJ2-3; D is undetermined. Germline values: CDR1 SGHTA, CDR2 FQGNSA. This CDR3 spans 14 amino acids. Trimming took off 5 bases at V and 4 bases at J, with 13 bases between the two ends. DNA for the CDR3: TGTGCCAGCAGCATCGGACCCTCGTCAGATACGCAGTATTTT. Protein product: CASSIGPSSDTQYF.

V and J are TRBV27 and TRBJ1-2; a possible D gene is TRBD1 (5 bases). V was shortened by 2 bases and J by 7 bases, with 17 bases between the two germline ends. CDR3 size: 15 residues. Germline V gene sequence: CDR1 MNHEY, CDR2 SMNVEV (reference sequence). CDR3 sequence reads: CASSLLTASPFGYTF. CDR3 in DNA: TGTGCCAGCAGTTTACTGACAGCGAGCCCCTTTGGCTACACCTTC.

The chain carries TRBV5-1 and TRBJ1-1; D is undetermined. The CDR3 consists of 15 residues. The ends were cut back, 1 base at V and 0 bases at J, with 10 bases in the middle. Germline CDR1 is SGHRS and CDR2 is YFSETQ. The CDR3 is CASSLNPSMNTEAFF. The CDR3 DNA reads TGCGCCAGCAGCTTGAATCCGAGCATGAACACTGAAGCTTTCTTT.

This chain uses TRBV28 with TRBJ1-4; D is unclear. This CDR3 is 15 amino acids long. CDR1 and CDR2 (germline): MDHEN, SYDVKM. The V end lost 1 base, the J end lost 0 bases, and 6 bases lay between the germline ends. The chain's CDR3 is CASSLLVPTNEKLFF. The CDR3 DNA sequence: TGTGCCAGCAGTTTATTGGTACCAACTAATGAAAAACTGTTTTTT.

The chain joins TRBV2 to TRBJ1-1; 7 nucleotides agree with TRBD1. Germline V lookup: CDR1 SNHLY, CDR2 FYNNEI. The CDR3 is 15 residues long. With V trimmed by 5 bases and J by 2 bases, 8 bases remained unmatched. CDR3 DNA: TGTGCCAGCAGTTTTCAGAACAGGGGAAACACTGAAGCTTTCTTT. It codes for CASSFQNRGNTEAFF.

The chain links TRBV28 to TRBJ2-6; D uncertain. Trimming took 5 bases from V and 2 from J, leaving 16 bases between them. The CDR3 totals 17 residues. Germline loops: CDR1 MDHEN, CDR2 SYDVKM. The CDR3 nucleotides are TGTGCCAGCAGTCCGTTTTTAGGTGGGGCTGGGGCCAACGTCCTGACTTTC. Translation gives CASSPFLGGAGANVLTF. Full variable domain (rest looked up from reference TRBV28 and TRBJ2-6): DVKVTQSSRYLVKRTGEKVFLECVQDMDHENMFWYRQDPGLGLRLIYFSYDVKMKEKGDIPEGYSVSREKKERFSLILESASTNQTSMYLCASSPFLGGAGANVLTFGAGSRLTVL.

CDR3 sequence (DNA): TGCGCCAGCAGCTTGGAGGGGACAAACACTGAAGCTTTCTTT. The encoded protein is CASSLEGTNTEAFF. V gene TRBV5-1 combines with J gene TRBJ1-1; perhaps TRBD1 as D (6 bases). Looked up from germline, CDR1 is SGHRS and CDR2 is YFSETQ. The CDR3 is 14 residues long. The V end was cut by 0 bases, the J end by 2 bases, with 8 bases between. Full variable domain (outside the CDR3, taken from reference TRBV5-1 and TRBJ1-1): KAGVTQTPRYLIKTRGQQVTLSCSPISGHRSVSWYQQTPGQGLQFLFEYFSETQRNKGNFPGRFSGRQFSNSRSEMNVSTLELGDSALYLCASSLEGTNTEAFFGQGTRLTVV.

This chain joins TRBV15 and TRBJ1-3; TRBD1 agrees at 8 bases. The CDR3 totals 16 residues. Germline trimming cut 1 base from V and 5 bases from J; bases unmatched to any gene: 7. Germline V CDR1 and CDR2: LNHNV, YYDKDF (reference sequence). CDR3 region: CATSRAQQGGRNTIYF. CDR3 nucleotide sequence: TGTGCCACCAGCAGAGCCCAACAGGGGGGAAGAAACACCATATATTTT. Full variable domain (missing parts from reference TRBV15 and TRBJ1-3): DAMVIQNPRYQVTQFGKPVTLSCSQTLNHNVMYWYQQKSSQAPKLLFHYYDKDFNNEADTPDNFQSRRPNTSFCFLDIRSPGLGDTAMYLCATSRAQQGGRNTIYFGEGSWLTVV.

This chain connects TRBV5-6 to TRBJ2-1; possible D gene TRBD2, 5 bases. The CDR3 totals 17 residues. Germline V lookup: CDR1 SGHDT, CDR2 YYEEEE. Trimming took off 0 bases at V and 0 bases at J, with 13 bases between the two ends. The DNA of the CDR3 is TGTGCCAGCAGCTTGGGCTTAGTAGGGAGCTCCTACAATGAGCAGTTCTTC. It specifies CASSLGLVGSSYNEQFF.